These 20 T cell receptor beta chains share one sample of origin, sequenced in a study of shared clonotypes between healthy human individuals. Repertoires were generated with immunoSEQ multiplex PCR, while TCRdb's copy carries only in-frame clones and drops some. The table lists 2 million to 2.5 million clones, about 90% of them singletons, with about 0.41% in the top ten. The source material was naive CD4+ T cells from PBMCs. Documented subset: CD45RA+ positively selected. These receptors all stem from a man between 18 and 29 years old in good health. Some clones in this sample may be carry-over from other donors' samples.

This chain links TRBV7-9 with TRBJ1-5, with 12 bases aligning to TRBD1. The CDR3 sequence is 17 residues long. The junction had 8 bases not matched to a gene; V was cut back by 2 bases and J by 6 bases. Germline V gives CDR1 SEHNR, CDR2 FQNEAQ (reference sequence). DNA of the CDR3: TGTGCCAGCAGCTTAACCCCGGGACAGGGGGCAAGTCAGCCCCAGCATTTT. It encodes CASSLTPGQGASQPQHF.

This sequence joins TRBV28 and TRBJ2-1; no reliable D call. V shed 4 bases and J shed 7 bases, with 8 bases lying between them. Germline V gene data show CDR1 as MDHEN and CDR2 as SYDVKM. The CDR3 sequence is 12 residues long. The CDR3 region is CASSSDGNEQFF. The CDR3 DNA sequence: TGTGCCAGCAGTTCGGATGGGAATGAGCAGTTCTTC.

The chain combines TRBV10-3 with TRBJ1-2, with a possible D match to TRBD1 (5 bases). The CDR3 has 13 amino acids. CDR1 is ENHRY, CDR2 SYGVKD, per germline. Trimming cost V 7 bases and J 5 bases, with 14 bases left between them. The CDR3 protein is CAINQGLEYGYTF. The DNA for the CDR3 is TGTGCCATCAACCAGGGCCTTGAGTATGGCTACACCTTC.

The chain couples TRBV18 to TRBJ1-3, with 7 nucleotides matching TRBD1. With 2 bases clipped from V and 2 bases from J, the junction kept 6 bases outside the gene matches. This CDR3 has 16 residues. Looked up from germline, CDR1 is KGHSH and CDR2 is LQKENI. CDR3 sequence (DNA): TGTGCCAGCTCACCAACGGAAACAGGGGCTGGAAACACCATATATTTT. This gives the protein CASSPTETGAGNTIYF.

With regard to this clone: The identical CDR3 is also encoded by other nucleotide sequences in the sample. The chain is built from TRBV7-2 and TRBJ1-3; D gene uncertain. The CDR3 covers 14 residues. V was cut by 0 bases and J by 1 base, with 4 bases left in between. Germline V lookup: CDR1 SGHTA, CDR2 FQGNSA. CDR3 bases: TGTGCCAGCAGCTTAGCGGGTTCTGGAAACACCATATATTTT. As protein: CASSLAGSGNTIYF.

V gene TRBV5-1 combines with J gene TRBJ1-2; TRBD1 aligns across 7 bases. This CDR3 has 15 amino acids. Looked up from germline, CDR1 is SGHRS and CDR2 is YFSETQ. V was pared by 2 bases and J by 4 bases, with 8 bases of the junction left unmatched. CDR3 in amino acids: CASSFDGTEGYGYTF. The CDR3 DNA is TGCGCCAGCAGCTTCGATGGGACAGAGGGCTATGGCTACACCTTC.

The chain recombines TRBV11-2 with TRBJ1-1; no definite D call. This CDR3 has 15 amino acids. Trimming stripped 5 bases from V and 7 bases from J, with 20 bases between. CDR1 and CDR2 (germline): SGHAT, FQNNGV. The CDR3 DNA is TGTGCCAGCAGCGCACCGATGTCGACGGACCGTGAAGCTTTCTTT. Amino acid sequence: CASSAPMSTDREAFF.

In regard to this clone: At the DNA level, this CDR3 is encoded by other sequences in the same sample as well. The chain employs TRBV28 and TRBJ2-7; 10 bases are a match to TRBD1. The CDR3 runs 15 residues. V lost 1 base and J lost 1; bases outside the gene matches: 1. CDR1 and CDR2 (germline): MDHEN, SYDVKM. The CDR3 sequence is CASSLLGQGSYEQYF. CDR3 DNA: TGTGCCAGCAGTTTATTGGGACAGGGGTCCTACGAGCAGTACTTC.

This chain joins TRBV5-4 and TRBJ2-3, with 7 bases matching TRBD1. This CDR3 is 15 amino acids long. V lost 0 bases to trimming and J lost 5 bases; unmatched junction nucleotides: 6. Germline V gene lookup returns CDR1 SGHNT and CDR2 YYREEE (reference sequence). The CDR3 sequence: CASSLVKGGLDTQYF. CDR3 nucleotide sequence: TGTGCCAGCAGCTTGGTTAAAGGGGGCTTAGATACGCAGTATTTT. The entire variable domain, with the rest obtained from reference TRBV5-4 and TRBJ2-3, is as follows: ETGVTQSPTHLIKTRGQQVTLRCSSQSGHNTVSWYQQALGQGPQFIFQYYREEENGRGNFPPRFSGLQFPNYSSELNVNALELDDSALYLCASSLVKGGLDTQYFGPGTRLTVL.

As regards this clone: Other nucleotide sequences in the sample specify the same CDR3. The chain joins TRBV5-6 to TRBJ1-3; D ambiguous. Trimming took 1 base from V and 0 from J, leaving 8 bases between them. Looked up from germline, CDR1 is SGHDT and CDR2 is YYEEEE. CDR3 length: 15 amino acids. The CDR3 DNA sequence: TGTGCCAGCAGCTTGCGTCAAATCTCTGGAAACACCATATATTTT. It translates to CASSLRQISGNTIYF. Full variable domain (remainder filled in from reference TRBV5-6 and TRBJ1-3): DAGVTQSPTHLIKTRGQQVTLRCSPKSGHDTVSWYQQALGQGPQFIFQYYEEEERQRGNFPDRFSGHQFPNYSSELNVNALLLGDSALYLCASSLRQISGNTIYFGEGSWLTVV.

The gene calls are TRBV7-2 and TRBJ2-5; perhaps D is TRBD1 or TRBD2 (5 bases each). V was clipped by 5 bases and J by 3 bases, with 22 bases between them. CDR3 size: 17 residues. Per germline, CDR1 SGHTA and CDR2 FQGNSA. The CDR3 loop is CASSRGPEAHTKETQYF. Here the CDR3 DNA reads TGTGCCAGCAGCCGGGGCCCAGAGGCCCACACCAAAGAGACCCAGTACTTC. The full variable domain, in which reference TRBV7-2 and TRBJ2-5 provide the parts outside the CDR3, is GAGVSQSPSNKVTEKGKDVELRCDPISGHTALYWYRQSLGQGLEFLIYFQGNSAPDKSGLPSDRFSAERTGGSVSTLTIQRTQQEDSAVYLCASSRGPEAHTKETQYFGPGTRLLVL.

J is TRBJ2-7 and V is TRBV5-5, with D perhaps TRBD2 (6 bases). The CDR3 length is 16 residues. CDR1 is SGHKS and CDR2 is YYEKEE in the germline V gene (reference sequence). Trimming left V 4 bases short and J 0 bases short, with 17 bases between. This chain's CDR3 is CASSRTGTASSYEQYF. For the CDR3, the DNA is TGTGCCAGCAGCCGAACGGGGACTGCTAGCTCCTACGAGCAGTACTTC.

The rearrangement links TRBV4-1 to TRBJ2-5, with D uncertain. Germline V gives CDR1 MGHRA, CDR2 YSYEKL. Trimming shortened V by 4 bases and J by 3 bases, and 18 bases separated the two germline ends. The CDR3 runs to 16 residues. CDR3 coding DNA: TGCGCCAGCAGCCTAGACTGGCGACCCCCTAAAGAGACCCAGTACTTC. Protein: CASSLDWRPPKETQYF.

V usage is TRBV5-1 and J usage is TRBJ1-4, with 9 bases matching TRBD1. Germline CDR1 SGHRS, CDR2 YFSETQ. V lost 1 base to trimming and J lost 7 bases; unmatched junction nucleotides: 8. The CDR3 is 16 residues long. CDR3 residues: CASSLLSQGAGEKLFF. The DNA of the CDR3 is TGCGCCAGCAGCTTGCTCTCACAGGGGGCGGGTGAAAAACTGTTTTTT.

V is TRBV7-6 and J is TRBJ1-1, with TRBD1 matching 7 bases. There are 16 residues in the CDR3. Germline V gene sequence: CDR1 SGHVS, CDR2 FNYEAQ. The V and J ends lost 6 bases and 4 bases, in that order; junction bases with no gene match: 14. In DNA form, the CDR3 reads TGTGCCAGCAGTCTCGGGAGGGGGCGGTGGGGCACTGAAGCTTTCTTT. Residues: CASSLGRGRWGTEAFF. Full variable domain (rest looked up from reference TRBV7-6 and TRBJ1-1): GAGVSQSPRYKVTKRGQDVALRCDPISGHVSLYWYRQALGQGPEFLTYFNYEAQQDKSGLPNDRFSAERPEGSISTLTIQRTEQRDSAMYRCASSLGRGRWGTEAFFGQGTRLTVV.

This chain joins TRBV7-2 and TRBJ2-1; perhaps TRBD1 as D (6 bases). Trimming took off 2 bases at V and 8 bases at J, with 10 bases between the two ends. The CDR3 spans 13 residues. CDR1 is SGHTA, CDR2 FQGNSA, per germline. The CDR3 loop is CASSLTQGHEQFF. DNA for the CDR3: TGTGCCAGCAGCTTAACCCAGGGGCATGAGCAGTTCTTC.

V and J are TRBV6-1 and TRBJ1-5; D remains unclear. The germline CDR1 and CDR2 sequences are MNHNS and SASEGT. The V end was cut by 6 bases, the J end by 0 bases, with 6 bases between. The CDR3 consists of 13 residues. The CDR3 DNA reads TGTGCCAGCAGCATGGGTAGCAATCAGCCCCAGCATTTT. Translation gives CASSMGSNQPQHF.

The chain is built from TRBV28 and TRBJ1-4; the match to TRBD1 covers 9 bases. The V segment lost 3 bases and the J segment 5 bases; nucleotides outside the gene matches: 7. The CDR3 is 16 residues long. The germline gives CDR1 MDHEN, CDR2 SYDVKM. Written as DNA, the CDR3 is TGTGCCAGCAGTTTCTATATCGGGACAGGGAATGAAAAACTGTTTTTT. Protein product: CASSFYIGTGNEKLFF.

CDR3 sequence: CASSRSGSNQPQHF. In DNA form, the CDR3 reads TGTGCCAGCAGTCGATCGGGGTCAAATCAGCCCCAGCATTTT. This chain uses TRBV6-5 with TRBJ1-5; D ambiguous. Trimming took 5 bases from V and 4 from J, leaving 12 bases between them. The CDR3 loop spans 14 amino acids. The germline CDR1 and CDR2 sequences are MNHEY and SVGAGI.

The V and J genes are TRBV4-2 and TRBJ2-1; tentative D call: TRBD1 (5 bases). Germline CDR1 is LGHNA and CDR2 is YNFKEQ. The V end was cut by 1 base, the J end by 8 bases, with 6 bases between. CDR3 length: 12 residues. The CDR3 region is CASSQGGYEQFF. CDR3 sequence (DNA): TGTGCCAGCAGCCAAGGGGGCTATGAGCAGTTCTTC.